The 24 T cell receptor beta chains in this list originate from one sample, sequenced in a study of shared clonotypes between healthy human individuals. The table came from immunoSEQ multiplex PCR; TCRdb's copy has only in-frame clones and leaves some out. The sample records approximately 980,000 clones, approximately 80% being singletons. Sequenced sample: memory CD4+ T cells sorted from blood. Subset reported: CD45RA-negative fraction. The receptors come from a man between 18 and 35 years old in good health.

V and J are TRBV5-1 and TRBJ2-3; 8 bases agree with TRBD2. The CDR3 is made up of 15 amino acids. CDR1 and CDR2 (germline): SGHRS, YFSETQ. V lost 5 bases and J lost 1; bases outside the gene matches: 6. The CDR3 bases are TGCGCCAGCAGGGCAACTAGCGGACGCACAGATACGCAGTATTTT. Translation: CASRATSGRTDTQYF.

The chain combines TRBV5-1 with TRBJ2-2; D ambiguous. The CDR3 sequence is 17 residues long. Germline lookup yields CDR1 SGHRS and CDR2 YFSETQ. Between the trimmed V and J ends, which lost 5 bases and 0 bases, there was a span of 17 bases. The CDR3 reads CASSRFYPGSNTGELFF. In DNA form, the CDR3 reads TGCGCCAGCAGTAGGTTCTATCCTGGGTCGAACACCGGGGAGCTGTTTTTT.

As DNA, the CDR3 is TGTGCCAGCAGCTTAGACGCGGCCTTCGAGCAGTACTTC. Encoded protein: CASSLDAAFEQYF. The chain joins TRBV7-9 to TRBJ2-7, with no clear D. Between the trimmed V and J ends, which lost 1 base and 6 bases, there was a span of 10 bases. Germline lookup yields CDR1 SEHNR and CDR2 FQNEAQ (reference sequence). The length of the CDR3 is 13 residues.

This rearrangement joins TRBV5-5 to TRBJ2-1; TRBD2 aligns across 10 bases. CDR1 SGHKS and CDR2 YYEKEE come from the germline V gene (reference sequence). V lost 3 bases, J lost 3 bases, and 6 bases stayed unmatched. The CDR3 is made up of 16 amino acids. CDR3 nucleotide sequence: TGTGCCAGCAGCTCAACTAGCGGGGCAAACTACAATGAGCAGTTCTTC. It encodes CASSSTSGANYNEQFF.

The chain employs TRBV5-1 and TRBJ2-1; a weak D match, TRBD2 (6 bases). CDR1 and CDR2 (germline): SGHRS, YFSETQ. Trimming took off 6 bases at V and 2 bases at J, with 12 bases between the two ends. The CDR3 is 14 residues long. The CDR3 region has the DNA TGCGCCAGCACCCGGGACTCGACCTACAATGAGCAGTTCTTC. It specifies CASTRDSTYNEQFF.

This clone has a count of ten or more. The same CDR3 is also encoded by other DNA sequences in this sample. V and J are TRBV6-5 and TRBJ2-7; D perhaps matches TRBD2 (6 bases). The V end was cut by 2 bases, the J end by 2 bases, with 13 bases between. Germline CDR1 reads MNHEY; CDR2 reads SVGAGI. There are 15 residues in the CDR3. Here the CDR3 DNA reads TGTGCCAGCAGTTACAGGGAGACGGGGGCCTACGAGCAGTACTTC. It encodes CASSYRETGAYEQYF.

This clone was found many times. V usage is TRBV7-9 and J usage is TRBJ1-1, with 8 bases lining up with TRBD1. V lost 5 bases, J lost 3 bases, and 8 bases stayed unmatched. Germline V gene sequence: CDR1 SEHNR, CDR2 FQNEAQ (reference sequence). The CDR3 contains 15 residues. CDR3 sequence (DNA): TGTGCCAGCAGCGGTGGACAGGGCTGGGACACTGAAGCTTTCTTT. Translated, it gives CASSGGQGWDTEAFF. Full variable domain (rest looked up from reference TRBV7-9 and TRBJ1-1): DTGVSQNPRHKITKRGQNVTFRCDPISEHNRLYWYRQTLGQGPEFLTYFQNEAQLEKSRLLSDRFSAERPKGSFSTLEIQRTEQGDSAMYLCASSGGQGWDTEAFFGQGTRLTVV.

This sequence joins TRBV6-1 and TRBJ2-1, with D possibly matching TRBD1 (6 bases). V lost 4 bases and J lost 7, with 14 bases in between. The CDR3 covers 14 residues. Germline V gene lookup returns CDR1 MNHNS and CDR2 SASEGT. CDR3 amino acids: CASSGRLRGNEQFF. The DNA for the CDR3 is TGTGCCAGCAGTGGGCGGCTAAGGGGGAATGAGCAGTTCTTC.

The rearrangement links TRBV5-1 to TRBJ1-4, with a weak D call TRBD1 (6 bases). Germline loops: CDR1 SGHRS, CDR2 YFSETQ. The CDR3 loop spans 15 amino acids. Trimming shortened V by 4 bases and J by 7 bases, and 17 bases separated the two germline ends. The CDR3 nucleotides read TGCGCCAGCAGCGTACAGGGTGGAGGGGGTGAAAAACTGTTTTTT. This translates into CASSVQGGGGEKLFF.

On this clone itself: This clone may be a read error of a much larger clone one base away. The rearrangement joins TRBV11-2 to TRBJ2-7, with a possible D match to TRBD2 (6 bases). Trimming pared 0 bases from V and 1 base from J, leaving 7 bases between. This CDR3 is built from 14 residues. Germline CDR1 and CDR2: SGHAT and FQNNGV. The CDR3, as DNA: TGTGCCAGCAGCTTAGATGCGGGATCCTACGAGCAGTACTTC. It specifies CASSLDAGSYEQYF.

The rearrangement links TRBV6-5 to TRBJ2-7; TRBD1 is a possible D gene (5 bases). The ends were cut back, 6 bases at V and 5 bases at J, with 8 bases in the middle. CDR3 length equals 11 residues. Germline-derived CDR1 and CDR2 are MNHEY and SVGAGI. CDR3 nucleotides: TGTGCCAGCAGGCAGGGCCACGAGCAGTACTTC. It is translated as CASRQGHEQYF.

The chain recombines TRBV7-2 with TRBJ2-7, with D hard to call. CDR3 length equals 13 residues. Trimming cost V 2 bases and J 9 bases, with 14 bases left between them. CDR1 is SGHTA and CDR2 is FQGNSA in the germline V gene. This chain's CDR3 is CASSLSVSSVQYF. The CDR3 nucleotides are TGTGCCAGCAGCTTATCAGTATCGAGTGTGCAGTACTTC.

As regards this clone: It is likely a read error: a sequence one base away is far more abundant. The sample contains more than one DNA sequence encoding this CDR3. This chain joins TRBV28 and TRBJ1-1; no definite D call. CDR1 is MDHEN, CDR2 SYDVKM, per germline. The ends were cut back, 6 bases at V and 2 bases at J, with 4 bases in the middle. CDR3 length equals 11 residues. CDR3 loop: CASRGNTEAFF. The CDR3, as DNA: TGTGCCAGCAGAGGAAACACTGAAGCTTTCTTT. Based on the CDR3 plus reference TRBV28 and TRBJ1-1, the full variable domain is DVKVTQSSRYLVKRTGEKVFLECVQDMDHENMFWYRQDPGLGLRLIYFSYDVKMKEKGDIPEGYSVSREKKERFSLILESASTNQTSMYLCASRGNTEAFFGQGTRLTVV.

The V and J genes are TRBV13 and TRBJ1-1; 9 nucleotides match TRBD1. J was trimmed by 2 bases and V by 5 bases; bases with no gene match: 6. The CDR3 is 15 residues long. CDR1 and CDR2 from the germline V gene are PRHDT and FYEKMQ (reference sequence). CDR3 in amino acids: CASSRRTGVNTEAFF. The CDR3 DNA sequence: TGTGCCAGCAGCCGGAGGACAGGGGTAAACACTGAAGCTTTCTTT.

The rearrangement uses TRBV28 and TRBJ1-2, with unresolved D. Trimming took off 1 base at V and 4 bases at J, with 10 bases between the two ends. CDR1 and CDR2 from the germline V gene are MDHEN and SYDVKM. The CDR3 is made up of 14 amino acids. This CDR3 is CASSLSLAGYGYTF. In DNA form, the CDR3 reads TGTGCCAGCAGTTTATCATTAGCGGGCTATGGCTACACCTTC.

The chain is built from TRBV7-9 and TRBJ1-2, with D maybe TRBD1 (5 bases). The CDR3 has 15 amino acids. V dropped 4 bases and J dropped 4 bases, with 16 bases sitting between them. Germline CDR1 reads SEHNR; CDR2 reads FQNEAQ (reference sequence). The CDR3 spells CASSSRGQPVYGYTF. As DNA, the CDR3 is TGTGCCAGCAGCTCGAGAGGACAACCCGTCTATGGCTACACCTTC.

This clone was found a few times. The same CDR3 is also encoded by other DNA sequences in this sample. This sequence joins TRBV6-5 and TRBJ1-2; D perhaps matches TRBD1 (5 bases). Trimming left V 2 bases short and J 2 bases short, with 6 bases between. The CDR3 runs 13 residues. In germline, CDR1 is MNHEY, CDR2 SVGAGI. DNA of the CDR3: TGTGCCAGCAGTTACGGGGGGAACTATGGCTACACCTTC. Its protein product is CASSYGGNYGYTF.

This sequence joins TRBV6-5 and TRBJ2-3; 8 bases are shared with TRBD1. Germline lookup yields CDR1 MNHEY and CDR2 SVGAGI. This CDR3 comprises 15 residues. J was trimmed by 2 bases and V by 6 bases; bases with no gene match: 7. CDR3 in amino acids: CASREQGASTDTQYF. The CDR3 coding sequence is TGTGCCAGCAGAGAGCAGGGGGCATCCACAGATACGCAGTATTTT.

The chain joins TRBV7-9 to TRBJ2-3, with D hard to call. This CDR3 has 15 amino acids. Germline V gene lookup returns CDR1 SEHNR and CDR2 FQNEAQ (reference sequence). V was shortened by 6 bases and J by 6 bases, with 19 bases between the two germline ends. The CDR3 is CASSSSWVDTDTQYF. DNA of the CDR3: TGTGCCAGCAGTTCGTCCTGGGTCGACACGGATACGCAGTATTTT. The full variable domain, completed using reference TRBV7-9 and TRBJ2-3, is DTGVSQNPRHKITKRGQNVTFRCDPISEHNRLYWYRQTLGQGPEFLTYFQNEAQLEKSRLLSDRFSAERPKGSFSTLEIQRTEQGDSAMYLCASSSSWVDTDTQYFGPGTRLTVL.

The gene calls are TRBV30 and TRBJ2-1; 7 bases agree with TRBD2. CDR1 is GTSNPN, CDR2 SVGIG, per germline (reference sequence). This CDR3 contains 13 residues. J lost 5 bases, V lost 5 bases, and 6 bases had no gene match. DNA for the CDR3: TGTGCCTGGTCTGCACTAGCGCACAATGAGCAGTTCTTC. It specifies CAWSALAHNEQFF. Full variable domain (outside the CDR3, taken from reference TRBV30 and TRBJ2-1): SQTIHQWPATLVQPVGSPLSLECTVEGTSNPNLYWYRQAAGRGLQLLFYSVGIGQISSEVPQNLSASRPQDRQFILSSKKLLLSDSGFYLCAWSALAHNEQFFGPGTRLTVL.

The chain joins TRBV19 to TRBJ1-6, with 7 bases aligning to TRBD1. The CDR3 covers 14 residues. Germline loops: CDR1 LNHDA, CDR2 SQIVND (reference sequence). Losses at the gene ends were 4 bases for V and 4 bases for J; bases not matched to a gene: 1. This CDR3 is CASSRDSYNSPLHF. The CDR3 coding sequence is TGTGCCAGTAGTAGGGACAGTTATAATTCACCCCTCCACTTT.

The chain employs TRBV15 and TRBJ1-4; a weak D match, TRBD1 (5 bases). Trimming removed 4 bases from V and 8 bases from J, with 23 bases in between. Germline CDR1 and CDR2: LNHNV and YYDKDF (reference sequence). The CDR3 runs 17 residues. CDR3 bases: TGTGCCACCAGCAACTCCGGTGGGGGAGGCCGAGGCGAAAAACTGTTTTTT. As protein: CATSNSGGGGRGEKLFF.

Points on this clone: The same CDR3 arises from other DNA sequences in this sample as well. The rearrangement links TRBV5-1 to TRBJ2-7; the match to TRBD1 covers 9 bases. Germline V gives CDR1 SGHRS, CDR2 YFSETQ. This CDR3 is built from 14 residues. The V and J ends lost 2 bases and 4 bases, in that order; junction bases with no gene match: 4. CDR3 sequence: CASSLGTGNYEQYF. The CDR3 DNA reads as TGCGCCAGCAGCTTAGGGACAGGGAATTACGAGCAGTACTTC.

The chain has TRBV28 and TRBJ1-1, with 12 bases identical to TRBD1. In germline, CDR1 is MDHEN, CDR2 SYDVKM. This CDR3 has 15 residues. With V trimmed by 6 bases and J by 11 bases, 13 bases remained unmatched. The CDR3 spells CASSRTGTGGLWAFF. CDR3 DNA: TGTGCCAGCAGCCGTACAGGGACAGGGGGCCTATGGGCTTTCTTT.